The 19 T cell receptor beta chains below come from one sample, sequenced in a study of blood T cell repertoires in COVID-19. Sequenced by immunoSEQ multiplex PCR; TCRdb stores in-frame clones only, minus some. Here the sample spans some 130,000 clones, 90% being singletons. Sample: peripheral blood. The receptors shown here come from a man in his fifties with active COVID-19.

The V gene is TRBV11-2, the J gene TRBJ2-7; possibly TRBD1 for D (5 bases). The ends were cut back, 5 bases at V and 3 bases at J, with 14 bases in the middle. Per germline, CDR1 SGHAT and CDR2 FQNNGV. The CDR3 length is 14 residues. The CDR3 loop is CASSDVRGFYEQYV. The CDR3 DNA reads TGTGCCAGCAGCGACGTAAGGGGCTTCTACGAGCAGTACGTC.

This clone was seen a few times. The chain combines TRBV4-2 with TRBJ1-1, with 7 bases identical to TRBD1. Losses at the gene ends were 4 bases for V and 1 base for J; bases not matched to a gene: 6. Per germline, CDR1 LGHNA and CDR2 YNFKEQ. The CDR3 is made up of 15 amino acids. CDR3 nucleotides: TGTGCCAGCAGCCGCAAAGGACAGGAGAACACTGAAGCTTTCTTT. Amino acid sequence: CASSRKGQENTEAFF.

Here the CDR3 DNA reads TGTGCCAGCAGCTTGCTCTCGTTAGCGGGGGCAGAGACCCAGTACTTC. Translation: CASSLLSLAGAETQYF. The rearrangement uses TRBV5-4 and TRBJ2-5; 9 bases align to TRBD2. The trim removed 1 base at V and 4 bases at J, leaving 8 bases unmatched. Per the germline V gene, CDR1 is SGHNT and CDR2 is YYREEE (reference sequence). The CDR3 consists of 16 residues.

V usage is TRBV4-1 and J usage is TRBJ2-5; 8 nucleotides agree with TRBD1. V was pared by 4 bases and J by 2 bases, with 6 bases of the junction left unmatched. Germline V gene lookup returns CDR1 MGHRA and CDR2 YSYEKL. The CDR3 covers 15 residues. This chain's CDR3 is CASSPPDRAQETQYF. In DNA form, the CDR3 reads TGCGCCAGCAGCCCACCGGACAGGGCTCAAGAGACCCAGTACTTC.

About this clone itself: Because the CDR3 is missing its conserved closing phenylalanine or tryptophan, this is likely a read error. This rearrangement joins TRBV6-5 to TRBJ1-2, with 9 bases matching TRBD1. There are 15 residues in the CDR3. Trimming cost V 4 bases and J 8 bases; bases outside gene matches: 11. The germline gives CDR1 MNHEY, CDR2 SVGAGI. The CDR3 nucleotides read TGTGCCAGCAGTTCTAGGGACAGGGATTTGGGGGGCTACACCCTC. Residues: CASSSRDRDLGGYTL.

The chain employs TRBV6-4 and TRBJ2-3, with a possible D match to TRBD2 (5 bases). CDR3 length: 15 residues. Deletions cut 5 bases from V and 6 bases from J, with 18 bases between. Germline V gene lookup returns CDR1 MRHNA and CDR2 SNTAGT. Here the CDR3 reads CASSHAAGVSDTQYF. As DNA, the CDR3 is TGTGCCAGCAGTCACGCGGCCGGGGTATCGGATACGCAGTATTTT.

The CDR3 nucleotides read TGTGCCAGCAGAACCGACAGGGTGATCTCCTATGGCTACACCTTC. This encodes CASRTDRVISYGYTF. V gene TRBV5-6 combines with J gene TRBJ1-2; 7 bases agree with TRBD1. This CDR3 spans 15 amino acids. V lost 5 bases to trimming and J lost 4 bases; unmatched junction nucleotides: 11. CDR1 and CDR2 from the germline V gene are SGHDT and YYEEEE.

This chain joins TRBV19 and TRBJ2-7, with D tentatively TRBD1 (8 bases). The CDR3 runs 15 residues. V was trimmed by 3 bases and J by 3 bases, leaving 15 bases between them. Germline loops: CDR1 LNHDA, CDR2 SQIVND (reference sequence). CDR3 residues: CASSMTGEGHYEQYF. The DNA of the CDR3 is TGTGCCAGTAGTATGACAGGGGAGGGACACTACGAGCAGTACTTC.

The J gene is TRBJ1-3, the V gene TRBV27; D not resolved. The CDR3 sequence is 14 residues long. CDR1 is MNHEY and CDR2 is SMNVEV in the germline V gene (reference sequence). V was trimmed by 5 bases and J by 0 bases, leaving 8 bases between them. CDR3 in amino acids: CASSPHNSGNTIYF. Here the CDR3 DNA reads TGTGCCAGCAGTCCCCACAACTCTGGAAACACCATATATTTT.

This chain connects TRBV11-3 to TRBJ2-1, with 10 bases lining up with TRBD2. The CDR3 consists of 16 residues. The V segment lost 1 base and the J segment 6 bases; nucleotides outside the gene matches: 6. The germline CDR1 and CDR2 sequences are SGHNT and YENEEA. The CDR3 bases are TGTGCCAGCAGCTTAGCCTCCCTAGCGGGAGTCAATGAGCAGTTCTTC. Its translation is CASSLASLAGVNEQFF.

This chain connects TRBV6-1 to TRBJ1-3; no firm D call. From germline, CDR1 is MNHNS and CDR2 SASEGT. This CDR3 region has 17 residues. The V end was cut by 1 base, the J end by 0 bases, with 13 bases between. The CDR3 is CASSEGLGRYSGNTIYF. CDR3 nucleotide sequence: TGTGCCAGCAGTGAAGGGCTAGGCAGATACTCTGGAAACACCATATATTTT.

The chain recombines TRBV30 with TRBJ2-5, with no clear D. CDR3 length equals 14 residues. Germline CDR1 is GTSNPN and CDR2 is SVGIG (reference sequence). Trimming left V 7 bases short and J 0 bases short, with 15 bases between. The CDR3 DNA reads as TGTGCCTCCTCACGACATCCGTACCAAGAGACCCAGTACTTC. It translates to CASSRHPYQETQYF.

This chain uses TRBV5-1 with TRBJ2-3, with D possibly being TRBD2 (6 bases). The V gene's germline CDR1 is SGHRS and CDR2 YFSETQ. This CDR3 region has 16 residues. V lost 0 bases, J lost 1 base, and 12 bases lay in between. The CDR3 here is CASSLGGTVGTDTQYF. The CDR3, as DNA: TGCGCCAGCAGCTTGGGCGGGACGGTAGGCACAGATACGCAGTATTTT.

This clone has just a few counts. CDR3 nucleotides: TGTGCCAGCAGCCAAGAGCCAGCGGGCGGCACAGATACGCAGTATTTT. Its protein product is CASSQEPAGGTDTQYF. The chain couples TRBV4-2 to TRBJ2-3, with a tentative D call TRBD2 (6 bases). Deletions cut 0 bases from V and 1 base from J, with 11 bases between. In germline, CDR1 is LGHNA, CDR2 YNFKEQ. This CDR3 is built from 16 residues.

V is TRBV4-1 and J is TRBJ1-5, with 8 bases identical to TRBD1. Germline CDR1 is MGHRA and CDR2 is YSYEKL. V trimming: 1 base; J trimming: 5 bases; junction bases outside the gene matches: 7. CDR3 size: 16 residues. DNA of the CDR3: TGCGCCAGCAGCCAAGGCCCGGACAGGGAGCATCAGCCCCAGCATTTT. As protein: CASSQGPDREHQPQHF.

The chain is built from TRBV2 and TRBJ2-1, with D possibly matching TRBD2 (5 bases). The CDR3 runs 14 residues. Trimming stripped 4 bases from V and 5 bases from J, with 12 bases between. Germline CDR1 and CDR2: SNHLY and FYNNEI. The CDR3 spells CASSGLASHNEQFF. Here the CDR3 DNA reads TGTGCCAGCAGTGGGCTAGCTTCCCACAATGAGCAGTTCTTC.

This chain joins TRBV29-1 and TRBJ2-3, with unresolved D. The CDR3 extends over 14 amino acids. The germline V gene has CDR1 SQVTM and CDR2 ANQGSEA. Trimming cost V 4 bases and J 3 bases, with 14 bases left between them. The CDR3 sequence is CSVVTLKTTDTQYF. In DNA form, the CDR3 reads TGCAGCGTTGTGACACTCAAGACAACAGATACGCAGTATTTT.

The V gene is TRBV11-3, the J gene TRBJ2-1, with TRBD2 identical over 9 bases. The CDR3 runs 18 residues. Unmatched junction bases numbered 9, after V lost 1 base and J lost 2 bases. Per germline, CDR1 SGHNT and CDR2 YENEEA. The CDR3 is CASSLGFGAGGAYNEQFF. The CDR3 DNA follows: TGTGCCAGCAGCTTAGGATTCGGAGCGGGGGGAGCCTACAATGAGCAGTTCTTC.

The J gene is TRBJ1-5, the V gene TRBV5-6; D perhaps matches TRBD1 (5 bases). CDR3 length: 14 residues. Trimming stripped 0 bases from V and 3 bases from J, with 7 bases between. Germline CDR1 SGHDT, CDR2 YYEEEE. The CDR3 loop reads CASSLEGPNQPQHF. The CDR3, as DNA: TGTGCCAGCAGCTTGGAGGGGCCCAATCAGCCCCAGCATTTT.